The rows below give T cell receptor beta chains drawn from one sample of a study of blood T cell repertoires in COVID-19. Profiling relied on immunoSEQ multiplex PCR, and the TCRdb table lists in-frame clones only, not all of them. The sample comprises roughly 500,000 clones, around 85% of which are singletons, and approximately 8% rests with the top ten. The sample consisted of PBMCs or T cells enriched from blood (not recorded which). The receptors originated from an older woman who had recovered from COVID-19. Both conserved end residues are part of each CDR3. The D gene is left open where the match is weak. The listing skips clone size in some rows; elsewhere it reads once, few, many or a size class.

j_gene: TRBJ2-3; v_gene: TRBV5-1; d_gene: TRBD1; abundance: .; CDR3aa: CASSLVGQGGTDTQYF; CDR3nt: TGCGCCAGCAGCTTGGTTGGACAGGGAGGCACAGATACGCAGTATTTT
j_gene: TRBJ2-1; v_gene: TRBV11-2; d_gene: TRBD2; abundance: .; CDR3aa: CASSRVAGRSYNEQFF; CDR3nt: TGTGCCAGCAGCCGCGTAGCGGGGCGTTCCTACAATGAGCAGTTCTTC
j_gene: TRBJ2-2; v_gene: TRBV11-2; d_gene: TRBD1; abundance: few; CDR3aa: CASSSRGTGSITGELFF; CDR3nt: TGTGCCAGCAGCTCAAGGGGGACAGGGAGTATCACCGGGGAGCTGTTTTTT
j_gene: TRBJ2-2; v_gene: TRBV4-1; d_gene: .; abundance: .; CDR3aa: CASQTGPNTGELFF; CDR3nt: TGCGCCAGTCAAACAGGGCCGAACACCGGGGAGCTGTTTTTT
j_gene: TRBJ2-2; v_gene: TRBV2; d_gene: .; abundance: .; CDR3aa: CASRGDTNTGELFF; CDR3nt: TGTGCCAGCAGGGGGGACACGAACACCGGGGAGCTGTTTTTT
j_gene: TRBJ1-2; v_gene: TRBV5-1; d_gene: .; abundance: .; CDR3aa: CASSLVAGAGSSNYGYTF; CDR3nt: TGCGCCAGCAGCTTGGTGGCGGGGGCGGGGTCCAGTAACTATGGCTACACCTTC
j_gene: TRBJ2-2; v_gene: TRBV4-1; d_gene: TRBD1; abundance: .; CDR3aa: CASSRDRANTGELFF; CDR3nt: TGCGCCAGCAGCCGTGACAGGGCCAACACCGGGGAGCTGTTTTTT
j_gene: TRBJ1-2; v_gene: TRBV5-6; d_gene: TRBD1; abundance: .; CDR3aa: CASSSTESGQNYGYTF; CDR3nt: TGTGCCAGCAGCTCCACCGAATCGGGACAGAACTATGGCTACACCTTC
j_gene: TRBJ2-6; v_gene: TRBV5-1; d_gene: TRBD1; abundance: .; CDR3aa: CASTGTVSGANVLTF; CDR3nt: TGCGCCAGCACGGGGACAGTCTCTGGGGCCAACGTCCTGACTTTC
j_gene: TRBJ2-3; v_gene: TRBV4-1; d_gene: .; abundance: once; CDR3aa: CASSQIQTDSDTQYF; CDR3nt: TGCGCCAGCAGCCAGATACAGACAGACTCAGATACGCAGTATTTT
j_gene: TRBJ2-3; v_gene: TRBV7-7; d_gene: TRBD1; abundance: .; CDR3aa: CASSPGQGGLDTQYF; CDR3nt: TGTGCCAGCAGCCCAGGACAGGGGGGATTAGATACGCAGTATTTT
j_gene: TRBJ1-5; v_gene: TRBV6-6; d_gene: .; abundance: .; CDR3aa: CASRDYSNQPQHF; CDR3nt: TGTGCCAGCCGAGACTATAGCAATCAGCCCCAGCATTTT
j_gene: TRBJ1-1; v_gene: TRBV5-1; d_gene: .; abundance: .; CDR3aa: CASTRDTSNTEAFF; CDR3nt: TGCGCCAGCACCCGGGACACCTCGAACACTGAAGCTTTCTTT
j_gene: TRBJ1-4; v_gene: TRBV19; d_gene: .; abundance: .; CDR3aa: CASSIDHGRRNEKLFF; CDR3nt: TGTGCCAGTAGTATAGATCACGGCAGGAGGAATGAAAAACTGTTTTTT
j_gene: TRBJ1-1; v_gene: TRBV6-5; d_gene: .; abundance: .; CDR3aa: CASIQGNTEAFF; CDR3nt: TGTGCCAGCATACAGGGGAACACTGAAGCTTTCTTT
j_gene: TRBJ2-7; v_gene: TRBV29-1; d_gene: TRBD1; abundance: .; CDR3aa: CSVRPGQGYDEQYF; CDR3nt: TGCAGCGTTAGACCGGGACAGGGGTACGACGAGCAGTACTTC
j_gene: TRBJ2-1; v_gene: TRBV7-9; d_gene: .; abundance: .; CDR3aa: CASSLGGLTPRTNEQFF; CDR3nt: TGTGCCAGCAGCTTAGGGGGCCTTACCCCCAGGACCAATGAGCAGTTCTTC
j_gene: TRBJ2-1; v_gene: TRBV9; d_gene: .; abundance: .; CDR3aa: CASSVEWRGDEQFF; CDR3nt: TGTGCCAGCAGCGTAGAATGGAGGGGCGATGAGCAGTTCTTC